The sample holds many counts of the clone carrying this T cell receptor beta chain. The data belong to a study of T cells after yellow fever vaccination. The CDR3 runs 15 residues. Germline CDR1 reads SEHNR; CDR2 reads FQNEAQ (reference sequence). With 7 bases removed from V and 9 bases from J, the gap between germline ends came to 19 bases. Each CDR3 protein is one row after TCRdb ran MiXCR on the 5' RACE reads. The data show a few hundred thousand distinct CDR3 sequences, 6.5% to 7.5% seen once. The chain recombines TRBV7-9 with TRBJ1-6; weak D call: TRBD1 (5 bases). This clonotype was obtained from a man aged 30-40 years who received the YFV17D yellow fever vaccine. The sequencing used CD4+ T cells sorted from PBMCs, collected on the day of the yellow fever booster vaccination. The DNA for the CDR3 is TGTGCCAGCACCGAGGGTGGAGGGGTTGGTTCACCCCTCCACTTT. It translates to CASTEGGGVGSPLHF.